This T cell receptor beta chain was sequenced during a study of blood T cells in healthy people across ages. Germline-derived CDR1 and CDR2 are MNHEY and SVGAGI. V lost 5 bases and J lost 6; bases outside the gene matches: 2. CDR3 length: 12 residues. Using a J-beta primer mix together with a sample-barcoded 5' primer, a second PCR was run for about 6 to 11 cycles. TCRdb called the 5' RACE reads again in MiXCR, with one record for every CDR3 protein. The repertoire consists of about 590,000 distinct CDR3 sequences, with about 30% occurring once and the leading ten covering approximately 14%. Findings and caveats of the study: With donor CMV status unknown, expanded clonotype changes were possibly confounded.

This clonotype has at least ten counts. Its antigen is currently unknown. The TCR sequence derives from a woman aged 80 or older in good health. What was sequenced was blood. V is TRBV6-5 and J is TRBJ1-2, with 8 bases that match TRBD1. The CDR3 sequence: CASSMDRDGYTF. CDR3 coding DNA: TGTGCCAGCAGTATGGACAGGGATGGCTACACCTTC.